The next 24 T cell receptor beta chains were all read from a single sample in a study of cytomegalovirus exposure and HLA in healthy donors. The PCR used 60 Vbeta and 13 Jbeta primers. Profiling relied on immunoSEQ multiplex PCR, and the TCRdb table lists in-frame clones only, not all of them. The sample yields tens of thousands of clones, roughly 69% seen once. The sample comprised PBMCs. These receptors came from a woman between 45 and 60 years old in good health and CMV-seronegative.

This clone turned up a few times. J is TRBJ1-2 and V is TRBV6-5; TRBD1 matches at 8 bases. Trimming at V came to 5 bases and at J to 8 bases, leaving 7 bases not matched to a gene. The germline gives CDR1 MNHEY, CDR2 SVGAGI. CDR3 length: 13 residues. CDR3 sequence reads: CASSTTGTGGYTF. CDR3 DNA: TGTGCCAGCAGTACCACCGGGACAGGAGGCTACACCTTC.

The gene calls are TRBV5-8 and TRBJ2-7; perhaps TRBD1 as D (6 bases). V lost 3 bases and J lost 6, with 25 bases in between. The CDR3 covers 17 residues. CDR1 SGHTS and CDR2 YDEGEE come from the germline V gene. CDR3 residues: CASSSGWAQGMLGEQYF. The CDR3 nucleotides read TGTGCCAGCAGCTCGGGCTGGGCACAGGGAATGTTGGGCGAGCAGTACTTC.

This chain uses TRBV7-9 with TRBJ2-1; 11 positions agree with TRBD2. The CDR3 contains 16 residues. Germline values: CDR1 SEHNR, CDR2 FQNEAQ (reference sequence). The trim removed 4 bases at V and 4 bases at J, leaving 6 bases unmatched. For the CDR3, the DNA is TGTGCCAGCAGCTCCCGAATAGCGGGAGGGTACAATGAGCAGTTCTTC. Residues: CASSSRIAGGYNEQFF.

The V gene is TRBV19, the J gene TRBJ1-1, with D maybe TRBD1 (5 bases). Germline V CDR1 and CDR2: LNHDA, SQIVND (reference sequence). The V end lost 5 bases, the J end lost 0 bases, and 10 bases lay between the germline ends. The CDR3 is made up of 14 amino acids. DNA of the CDR3: TGTGCCAGTAGTCCACGGACACTGAACACTGAAGCTTTCTTT. Translation gives CASSPRTLNTEAFF.

V gene TRBV7-2 combines with J gene TRBJ2-7; TRBD1 is a possible D gene (6 bases). Trimming left V 4 bases short and J 2 bases short, with 12 bases between. Germline CDR1 is SGHTA and CDR2 is FQGNSA. This CDR3 comprises 14 residues. CDR3 sequence (DNA): TGTGCCAGCAGCTACGTACAGGGAACCTACGAGCAGTACTTC. Translating it yields CASSYVQGTYEQYF. The complete variable domain, with remaining parts taken from reference TRBV7-2 and TRBJ2-7, reads GAGVSQSPSNKVTEKGKDVELRCDPISGHTALYWYRQSLGQGLEFLIYFQGNSAPDKSGLPSDRFSAERTGGSVSTLTIQRTQQEDSAVYLCASSYVQGTYEQYFGPGTRLTVT.

This sequence joins TRBV21-1 and TRBJ2-7; the table's D call, TRBD2, has no DNA check behind it. TRBV21-1 is a pseudogene segment. The length of the CDR3 is 14 residues. The CDR3 nucleotides read TGTGCCAGCAGCAAAGCTAGCGGGGCCTACGAGCAGTACTTC. Translated: CASSKASGAYEQYF.

V usage is TRBV9 and J usage is TRBJ1-6; D is perhaps TRBD1 (5 bases). With 3 bases removed from V and 9 bases from J, the gap between germline ends came to 19 bases. The CDR3 length is 16 residues. Looked up from germline, CDR1 is SGDLS and CDR2 is YYNGEE. CDR3 sequence reads: CASSGTGGVLGSPLHF. In DNA, the CDR3 is TGTGCCAGCAGCGGAACCGGGGGGGTATTGGGTTCACCCCTCCACTTT.

J is TRBJ1-2 and V is TRBV6-5, with D uncertain. Germline V gene sequence: CDR1 MNHEY, CDR2 SVGAGI. The CDR3 sequence is 11 residues long. Trimming pared 8 bases from V and 4 bases from J, leaving 8 bases between. The CDR3 region is CASRWSYGYTF. CDR3 coding DNA: TGTGCCAGCCGGTGGAGCTATGGCTACACCTTC.

This chain joins TRBV6-5 and TRBJ2-7, with TRBD1 matching over 9 bases. Germline-derived CDR1 and CDR2 are MNHEY and SVGAGI. The CDR3 runs 12 residues. The trim removed 6 bases at V and 5 bases at J, leaving 2 bases unmatched. CDR3 loop: CASRRDRDEQYF. CDR3 in DNA: TGTGCCAGCAGACGGGACAGGGACGAGCAGTACTTC.

The V and J genes are TRBV28 and TRBJ2-4; D is possibly TRBD2 (6 bases). V lost 5 bases, J lost 1 base, and 12 bases lay in between. The CDR3 runs 15 residues. From germline, CDR1 is MDHEN and CDR2 SYDVKM. CDR3 loop: CASSLGGGAKNIQYF. CDR3 nucleotides: TGTGCCAGCAGTCTGGGTGGGGGGGCCAAAAACATTCAGTACTTC.

This clone was seen only a few times. The CDR3 is CAWRRGLGGASYGYTF. The CDR3 nucleotides are TGTGCCTGGAGACGGGGTTTGGGCGGGGCGAGCTATGGCTACACCTTC. The rearrangement links TRBV30 to TRBJ1-2; possible D gene TRBD1, 5 bases. CDR1 is GTSNPN, CDR2 SVGIG, per germline (reference sequence). The CDR3 is 16 amino acids. Trimming removed 3 bases at V and 4 bases at J, with 21 bases between. Looking up the rest from reference TRBV30 and TRBJ1-2 gives the full variable domain: SQTIHQWPATLVQPVGSPLSLECTVEGTSNPNLYWYRQAAGRGLQLLFYSVGIGQISSEVPQNLSASRPQDRQFILSSKKLLLSDSGFYLCAWRRGLGGASYGYTFGSGTRLTVV.

The V gene is TRBV28, the J gene TRBJ1-2; no firm D call. There are 13 residues in the CDR3. Germline V gene lookup returns CDR1 MDHEN and CDR2 SYDVKM. Trimming cost V 4 bases and J 0 bases, with 6 bases left between them. The CDR3 region is CASSYRSNYGYTF. The CDR3 DNA sequence: TGTGCCAGCAGTTACAGATCTAACTATGGCTACACCTTC.

The chain has TRBV6-5 and TRBJ2-4; 7 positions agree with TRBD1. Germline lookup yields CDR1 MNHEY and CDR2 SVGAGI. The CDR3 totals 13 residues. The ends lost 6 bases at V and 12 bases at J; junction bases unmatched: 11. CDR3 protein: CASRLTGTESQYF. The CDR3 DNA follows: TGTGCCAGCAGACTAACCGGGACAGAGAGTCAGTACTTC.

A few counts support this clone. The chain uses TRBV15 and TRBJ2-7, with 8 bases that match TRBD1. The V and J ends lost 3 bases and 7 bases, in that order; junction bases with no gene match: 8. The CDR3 spans 14 residues. Germline V gene lookup returns CDR1 LNHNV and CDR2 YYDKDF (reference sequence). The chain's CDR3 is CATSSSQGAREQYF. In nucleotides, the CDR3 is TGTGCCACCAGCAGCTCCCAGGGGGCGAGGGAGCAGTACTTC.

This clone has a single count. The V and J genes are TRBV5-1 and TRBJ2-3; 7 nucleotides match TRBD2. CDR1 SGHRS and CDR2 YFSETQ come from the germline V gene. This CDR3 has 14 residues. Trimming took 4 bases from V and 6 from J; bases not matched to a gene: 8. The chain's CDR3 is CASSPSWGGDTQYF. CDR3 DNA sequence: TGCGCCAGCAGCCCGTCGTGGGGGGGGGATACGCAGTATTTT.

The genes are TRBV30 and TRBJ1-5; D not resolved. This CDR3 region has 16 residues. Germline V gives CDR1 GTSNPN, CDR2 SVGIG (reference sequence). V lost 2 bases and J lost 0, with 14 bases in between. CDR3: CAWSRGGSHSNQPQHF. The CDR3 DNA follows: TGTGCCTGGAGTCGAGGTGGCAGTCATAGCAATCAGCCCCAGCATTTT.

This clone was seen more than once but under ten times. The DNA of the CDR3 is TGTGCCAGTAGTTTGGGGGGAATTTCTGAAGCTTTCTTT. This codes for CASSLGGISEAFF. The V call is TRBV19, the J call TRBJ1-1; TRBD1 might be the D (5 bases). This CDR3 spans 13 amino acids. The V end lost 5 bases, the J end lost 6 bases, and 13 bases lay between the germline ends. Germline values: CDR1 LNHDA, CDR2 SQIVND (reference sequence). The full variable domain, its missing parts supplied by reference TRBV19 and TRBJ1-1, is DGGITQSPKYLFRKEGQNVTLSCEQNLNHDAMYWYRQDPGQGLRLIYYSQIVNDFQKGDIAEGYSVSREKKESFPLTVTSAQKNPTAFYLCASSLGGISEAFFGQGTRLTVV.

The rearrangement uses TRBV19 and TRBJ1-5, with TRBD1 identical over 8 bases. The CDR3 loop spans 15 amino acids. Trimming removed 7 bases from V and 1 base from J; junction bases left unmatched: 6. CDR1 is LNHDA, CDR2 SQIVND, per germline (reference sequence). CDR3 sequence (DNA): TGTGCCAGTACCCACGGACAGGGAAGCAATCAGCCCCAGCATTTT. Protein sequence: CASTHGQGSNQPQHF.

This chain connects TRBV14 to TRBJ2-3, with TRBD2 as a possible D gene (5 bases). Trimming pared 0 bases from V and 4 bases from J, leaving 20 bases between. Germline values: CDR1 SGHDN, CDR2 FVKESK. This CDR3 is 18 amino acids long. The CDR3 here is CASSQDQAGFPPADTQYF. In DNA form, the CDR3 reads TGTGCCAGCAGCCAAGATCAGGCGGGCTTCCCCCCGGCAGATACGCAGTATTTT.

The chain carries TRBV6-5 and TRBJ1-4; D is ambiguous. V was cut by 5 bases and J by 4 bases, with 11 bases left in between. Germline V gene data show CDR1 as MNHEY and CDR2 as SVGAGI. The length of the CDR3 is 14 residues. CDR3 amino acids: CASSTAGYNEKLFF. CDR3 nucleotides: TGTGCCAGCAGTACAGCGGGCTATAATGAAAAACTGTTTTTT.

J is TRBJ1-1 and V is TRBV29-1, with 8 bases aligning to TRBD1. The ends lost 7 bases at V and 0 bases at J; junction bases unmatched: 4. Germline loops: CDR1 SQVTM, CDR2 ANQGSEA. The CDR3 sequence is 13 residues long. For the CDR3, the DNA is TGCAGCGCCACGGGACAGGTGAACACTGAAGCTTTCTTT. Its translation is CSATGQVNTEAFF.

This chain connects TRBV6-5 to TRBJ2-7; TRBD2 might be the D (6 bases). This CDR3 region has 14 residues. Germline-derived CDR1 and CDR2 are MNHEY and SVGAGI. Between the trimmed V and J ends, which lost 3 bases and 2 bases, there was a span of 11 bases. The CDR3 here is CASSYIADPYEQYF. CDR3 nucleotides: TGTGCCAGCAGTTATATAGCGGACCCCTACGAGCAGTACTTC.

The V gene is TRBV9, the J gene TRBJ1-4, with 7 bases fitting TRBD1. Germline V gene data show CDR1 as SGDLS and CDR2 as YYNGEE. The CDR3 is made up of 15 amino acids. The V segment lost 3 bases and the J segment 1 base; nucleotides outside the gene matches: 3. The CDR3 protein is CASSERQGTNEKLFF. The CDR3 bases are TGTGCCAGCAGCGAACGACAGGGAACTAATGAAAAACTGTTTTTT.

The rearrangement links TRBV6-5 to TRBJ2-6, with a possible D match to TRBD1 (6 bases). CDR3 length: 15 amino acids. In germline, CDR1 is MNHEY, CDR2 SVGAGI. V was cut by 4 bases and J by 2 bases, with 9 bases left in between. CDR3 bases: TGTGCCAGCAGTTCCCAGGGGACTGGGGCCAACGTCCTGACTTTC. As protein: CASSSQGTGANVLTF.